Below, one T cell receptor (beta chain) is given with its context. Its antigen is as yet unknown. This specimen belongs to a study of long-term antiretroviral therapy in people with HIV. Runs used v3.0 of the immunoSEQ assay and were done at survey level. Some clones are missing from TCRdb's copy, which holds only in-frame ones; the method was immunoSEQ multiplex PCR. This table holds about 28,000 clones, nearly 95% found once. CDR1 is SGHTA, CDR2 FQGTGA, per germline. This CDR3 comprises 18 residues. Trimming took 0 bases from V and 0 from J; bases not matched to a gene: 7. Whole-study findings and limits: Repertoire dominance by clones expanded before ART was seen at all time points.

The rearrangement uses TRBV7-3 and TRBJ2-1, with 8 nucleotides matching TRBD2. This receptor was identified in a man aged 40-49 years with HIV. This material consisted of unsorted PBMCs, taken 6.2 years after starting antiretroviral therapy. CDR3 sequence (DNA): TGTGCCAGCAGCTTAACGGCGGGGGGCCCGAGCTCCTACAATGAGCAGTTCTTC. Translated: CASSLTAGGPSSYNEQFF.